The T cell receptor (beta chain) described here comes from a study of blood T cells in healthy people across ages. The overall study: Per two T cells, about one barcoded beta molecule was captured through template switching. Findings and caveats of the study: A roughly linear fall in TCR beta diversity per million T cells was seen with increasing age.

The germline V gene has CDR1 MNHNY and CDR2 SVGAGI (reference sequence). Unmatched junction bases numbered 9, after V lost 5 bases and J lost 3 bases. There are 16 residues in the CDR3. Worth noting for this clonotype: What it binds is not known.

A second PCR, run for 7 to 11 cycles, used a sample-barcoded 5' primer plus a J-beta primer mix. A 12-random-nucleotide template-switch adaptor tagged each cDNA molecule. Per sample, CDR3-containing paired-end reads numbered at least 2.5 million. TCRdb fed the 5' RACE reads into MiXCR, producing one record per CDR3 protein. The data hold 600,000 to 650,000 distinct CDR3 sequences, with 45% to 65% observed a single time. The TCR was taken from a man aged 60-69 years in good health. The specimen sequenced was blood. The chain has TRBV6-6 and TRBJ2-3; 9 bases line up with TRBD1. CDR3 amino acids: CASSQPTDRGTDTQYF. As DNA, the CDR3 is TGTGCCAGCAGTCAACCGACAGACAGGGGGACAGATACGCAGTATTTT.